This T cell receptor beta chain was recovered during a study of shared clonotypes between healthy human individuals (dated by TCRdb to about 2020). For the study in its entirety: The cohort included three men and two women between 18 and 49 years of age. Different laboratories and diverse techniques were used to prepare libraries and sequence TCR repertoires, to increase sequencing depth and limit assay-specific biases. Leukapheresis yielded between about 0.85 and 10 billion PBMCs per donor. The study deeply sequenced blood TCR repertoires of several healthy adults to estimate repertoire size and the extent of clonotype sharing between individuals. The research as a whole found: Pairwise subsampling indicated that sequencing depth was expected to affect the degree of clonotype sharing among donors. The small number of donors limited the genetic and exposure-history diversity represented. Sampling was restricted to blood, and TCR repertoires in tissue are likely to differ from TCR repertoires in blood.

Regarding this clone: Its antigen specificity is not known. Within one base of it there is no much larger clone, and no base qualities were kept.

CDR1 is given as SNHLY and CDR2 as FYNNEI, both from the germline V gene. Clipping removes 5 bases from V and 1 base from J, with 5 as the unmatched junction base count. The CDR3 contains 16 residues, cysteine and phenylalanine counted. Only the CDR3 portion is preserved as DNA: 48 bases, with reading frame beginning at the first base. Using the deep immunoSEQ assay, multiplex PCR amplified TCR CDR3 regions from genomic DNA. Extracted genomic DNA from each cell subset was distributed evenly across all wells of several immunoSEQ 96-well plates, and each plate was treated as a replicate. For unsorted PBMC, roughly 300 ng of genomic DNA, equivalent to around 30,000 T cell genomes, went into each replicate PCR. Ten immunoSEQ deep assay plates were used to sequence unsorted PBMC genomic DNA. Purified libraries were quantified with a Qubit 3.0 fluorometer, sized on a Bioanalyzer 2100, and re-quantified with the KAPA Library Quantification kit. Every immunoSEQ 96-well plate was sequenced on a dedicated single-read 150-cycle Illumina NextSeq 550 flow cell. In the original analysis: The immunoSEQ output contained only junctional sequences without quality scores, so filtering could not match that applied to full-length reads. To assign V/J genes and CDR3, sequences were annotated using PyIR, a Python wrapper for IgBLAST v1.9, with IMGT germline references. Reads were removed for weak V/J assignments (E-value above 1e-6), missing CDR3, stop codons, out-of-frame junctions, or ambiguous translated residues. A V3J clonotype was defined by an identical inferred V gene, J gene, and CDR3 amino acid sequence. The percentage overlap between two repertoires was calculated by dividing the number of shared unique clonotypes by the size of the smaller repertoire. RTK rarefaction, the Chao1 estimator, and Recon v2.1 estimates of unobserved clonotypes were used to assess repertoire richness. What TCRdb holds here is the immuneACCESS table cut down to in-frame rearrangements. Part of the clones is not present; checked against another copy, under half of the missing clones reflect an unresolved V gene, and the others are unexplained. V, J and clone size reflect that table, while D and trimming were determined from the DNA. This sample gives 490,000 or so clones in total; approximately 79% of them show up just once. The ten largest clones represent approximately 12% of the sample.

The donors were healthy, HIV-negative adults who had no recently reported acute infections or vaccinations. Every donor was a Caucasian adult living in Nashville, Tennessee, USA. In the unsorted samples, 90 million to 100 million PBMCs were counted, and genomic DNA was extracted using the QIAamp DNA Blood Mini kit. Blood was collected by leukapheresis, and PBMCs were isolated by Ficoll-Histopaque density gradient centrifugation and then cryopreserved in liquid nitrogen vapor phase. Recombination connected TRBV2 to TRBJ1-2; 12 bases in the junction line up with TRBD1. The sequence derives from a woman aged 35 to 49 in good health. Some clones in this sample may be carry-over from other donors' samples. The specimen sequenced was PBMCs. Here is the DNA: TGTGCCAGCAGTCTGGGACAGGGGGCAAATAACTATGGCTACACCTTC. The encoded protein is CASSLGQGANNYGYTF.